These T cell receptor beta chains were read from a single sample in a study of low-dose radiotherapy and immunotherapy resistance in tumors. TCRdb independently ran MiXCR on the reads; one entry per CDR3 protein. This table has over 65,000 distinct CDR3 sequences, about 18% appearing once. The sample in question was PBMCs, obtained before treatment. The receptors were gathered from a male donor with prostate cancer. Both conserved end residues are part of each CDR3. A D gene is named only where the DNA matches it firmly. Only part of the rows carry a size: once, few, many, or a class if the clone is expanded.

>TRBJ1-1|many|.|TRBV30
TGTGCCTGGAGTGTAGGGTGGAACACTGAAGCTTTCTTT
CAWSVGWNTEAFF
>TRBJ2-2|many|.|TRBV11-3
TGTGCCAGCAGCTTAGTTTCCGGGCAGTACACCGGGGAGCTGTTTTTT
CASSLVSGQYTGELFF
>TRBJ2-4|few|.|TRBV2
TGTGCCAGCAGTGGACCACAGGGAAGAAACATTCAGTACTTC
CASSGPQGRNIQYF
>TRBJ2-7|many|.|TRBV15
TGTGCCACCAGCAGAGAGCAACAGGGGGGGTACGAGCAGTACTTC
CATSREQQGGYEQYF
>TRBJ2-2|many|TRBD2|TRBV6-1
TGTGCCAGCCCCCGACTAGCGGGGCTGTTTTTT
CASPRLAGLFF
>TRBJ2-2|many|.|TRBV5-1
TGCGCCAGCAGCAACCAGGGGGAGCTGTTTTTT
CASSNQGELFF
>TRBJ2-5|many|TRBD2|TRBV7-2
TGTGCCAGCAGCTCCCTAGGGAGCGGGGGGCTAGAGACCCAGTACTTC
CASSSLGSGGLETQYF
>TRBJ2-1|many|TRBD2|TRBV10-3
TGTGCCATCAGTGATAGCGGGGGGGCAGACAATGAGCAGTTCTTC
CAISDSGGADNEQFF
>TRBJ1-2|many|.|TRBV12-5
TGTGCTAGTGGTTTGGGGAGAAGGGCCTTTAACTATGGCTACACCTTC
CASGLGRRAFNYGYTF
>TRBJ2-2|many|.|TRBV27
TGTGCCAGCGGGGGGCGGACCGGGGAGCTGTTTTTT
CASGGRTGELFF
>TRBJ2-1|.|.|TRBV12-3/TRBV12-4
TGTGCCAGCAGTTTCCTCCAGGGCTCCGATGAGCAGTTCTTC
CASSFLQGSDEQFF
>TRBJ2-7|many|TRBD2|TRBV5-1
TGCGCCAGCAGCTCCAGCGGGGTGTACGAGCAGTACTTC
CASSSSGVYEQYF
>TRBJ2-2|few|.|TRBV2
TGTGCCAGCAGCTTAGGGTCGGGGGTGGAGCTGTTTTTT
CASSLGSGVELFF
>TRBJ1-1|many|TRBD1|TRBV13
TGTGCCAGCAGCTCGACAGGGTGGGTTGATGGGCGTATATCGGCTGAAGCTTTCTTT
CASSSTGWVDGRISAEAFF
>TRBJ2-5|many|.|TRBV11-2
TGTGCCAGCAGCTCCCTGGCCCGGGGGGAGACCCAGTACTTC
CASSSLARGETQYF
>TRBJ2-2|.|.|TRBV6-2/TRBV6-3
TGTGCCAGCAGTGAAATGATAGCAACCGGGGAGCTGTTTTTT
CASSEMIATGELFF
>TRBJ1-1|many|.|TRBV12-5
TGTGCTAGTGGTTTGGTGGGTGATAACTGGCCCACTGAAGCTTTCTTT
CASGLVGDNWPTEAFF
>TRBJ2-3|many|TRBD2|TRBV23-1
TGCGCCAGCAGTCACCCTCCTTCGGCGGGGGGGCCCCATTTTGGGTATTTT
CASSHPPSAGGPHFGYF
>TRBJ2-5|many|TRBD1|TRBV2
TGTGCCAGCAGTGTGGTTCGGGCAGGGGGAGAGACCCAGTACTTC
CASSVVRAGGETQYF
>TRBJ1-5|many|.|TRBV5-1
TGCGCCAGCAGCTTGGGTCCCGGAAGCACAAATCAGCCCCAGCATTTT
CASSLGPGSTNQPQHF
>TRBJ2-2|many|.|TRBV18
TGTGCCAGCTCCCGCCCTAACACCGGGGAGCTGTTTTTT
CASSRPNTGELFF
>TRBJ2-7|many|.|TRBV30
TGTGCCTGGAGCTTCGGTGGGGCTTCCTACGAGCAGTACTTC
CAWSFGGASYEQYF
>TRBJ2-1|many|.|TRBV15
TGTGCCACCAGCGAAGAGGCGAAACTGTTCTTC
CATSEEAKLFF
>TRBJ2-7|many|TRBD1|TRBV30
TGTGCCTGGACTTTCGAGGACAGGGACTACGAGCAGTACTTC
CAWTFEDRDYEQYF
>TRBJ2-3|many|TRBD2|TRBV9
TGTGCCAGCAACCCTAGCGGGGGGGGTTTCGGAGATACGCAGTATTTT
CASNPSGGGFGDTQYF
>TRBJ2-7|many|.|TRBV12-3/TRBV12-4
TGTGCCAGCAGTTTCCGAAGGGGCGCAGGGTACGAGCAGTACTTC
CASSFRRGAGYEQYF
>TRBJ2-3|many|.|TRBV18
TGTGCCAGCTCACCAGTCGGTTTGGATACGCAGTATTTT
CASSPVGLDTQYF
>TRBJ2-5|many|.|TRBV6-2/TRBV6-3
TGTGCCAGCAGTGAACCCCAGGGACAATTAACCGAGACCCAGTACTTC
CASSEPQGQLTETQYF
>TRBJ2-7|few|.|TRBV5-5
TGTGCCAGCAGCTTGGCTCTGGGCGCCTACGAGCAGTACTTC
CASSLALGAYEQYF
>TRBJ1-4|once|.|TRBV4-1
.
CASSRQTGRSQKLFFF
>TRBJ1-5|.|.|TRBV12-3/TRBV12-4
TGTGCCAGCAGTTCGGCCACGATGCAGCCCCAGCATTTT
CASSSATMQPQHF